The present T cell receptor beta chain was sequenced within a study of Graves' ophthalmopathy and Graves' hyperthyroidism. Per germline, CDR1 SGDLS and CDR2 YYNGEE. Trimming took 3 bases from V and 1 from J; bases not matched to a gene: 6. This CDR3 has 15 amino acids. From RNA, the CDR3 regions of TCR beta chains were amplified and sequenced. RT-PCR in the first round used HTBI primers; a second-round multiplex PCR followed. From the multiplex PCR reads, TCRdb called clonotypes with MiXCR, one entry per CDR3 protein. The sample lists hundreds of thousands of distinct CDR3 sequences, 20% to 25% occurring once. This clonotype was detected many times.

Sequencing was carried out using peripheral blood. The genes are TRBV9 and TRBJ2-7; the match to TRBD1 covers 8 bases. The TCR sequence derives from a young woman with stable Graves' hyperthyroidism. The CDR3 region is CASSETGGSSYEQYF. CDR3 nucleotides: TGTGCCAGCAGCGAAACAGGGGGGAGTTCCTACGAGCAGTACTTC.